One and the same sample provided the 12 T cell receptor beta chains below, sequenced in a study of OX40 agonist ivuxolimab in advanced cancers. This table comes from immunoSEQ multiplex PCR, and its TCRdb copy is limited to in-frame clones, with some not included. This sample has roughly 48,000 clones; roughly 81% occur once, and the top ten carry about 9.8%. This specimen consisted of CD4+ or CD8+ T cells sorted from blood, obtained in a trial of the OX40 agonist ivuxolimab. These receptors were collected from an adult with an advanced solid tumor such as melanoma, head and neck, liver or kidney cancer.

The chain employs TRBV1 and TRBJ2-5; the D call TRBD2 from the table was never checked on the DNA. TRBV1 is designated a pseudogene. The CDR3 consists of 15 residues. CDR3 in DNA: TGCACCAGCAGCCAAGATCCGACTAACCAAGAGACCCAGTACTTC. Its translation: CTSSQDPTNQETQYF.

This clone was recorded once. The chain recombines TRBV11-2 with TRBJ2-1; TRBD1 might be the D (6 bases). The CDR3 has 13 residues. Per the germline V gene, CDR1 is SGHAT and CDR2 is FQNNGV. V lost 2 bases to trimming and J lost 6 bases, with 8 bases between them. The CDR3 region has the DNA TGTGCCAGCAGCTTAAGGGGGTCCAATGAGCAGTTCTTC. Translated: CASSLRGSNEQFF. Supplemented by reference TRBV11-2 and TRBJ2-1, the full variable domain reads EAGVAQSPRYKIIEKRQSVAFWCNPISGHATLYWYQQILGQGPKLLIQFQNNGVVDDSQLPKDRFSAERLKGVDSTLKIQPAKLEDSAVYLCASSLRGSNEQFFGPGTRLTVL.

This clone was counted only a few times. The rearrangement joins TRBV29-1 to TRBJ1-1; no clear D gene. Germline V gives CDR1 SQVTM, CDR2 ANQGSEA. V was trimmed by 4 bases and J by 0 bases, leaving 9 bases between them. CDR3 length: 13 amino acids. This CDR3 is CSVAGGLNTEAFF. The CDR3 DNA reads TGCAGCGTTGCCGGCGGGCTGAACACTGAAGCTTTCTTT.

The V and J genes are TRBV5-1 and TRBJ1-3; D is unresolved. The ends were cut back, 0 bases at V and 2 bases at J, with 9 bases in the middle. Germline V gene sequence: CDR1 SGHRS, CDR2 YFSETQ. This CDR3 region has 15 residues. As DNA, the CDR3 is TGCGCCAGCAGCTTGGCTCCGAACGCTGGAAACACCATATATTTT. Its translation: CASSLAPNAGNTIYF.

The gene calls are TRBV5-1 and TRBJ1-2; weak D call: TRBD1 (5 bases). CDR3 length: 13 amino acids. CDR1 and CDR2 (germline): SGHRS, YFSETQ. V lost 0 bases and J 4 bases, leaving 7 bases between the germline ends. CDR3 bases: TGCGCCAGCAGCTTGGAAACAGGCTATGGCTACACCTTC. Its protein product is CASSLETGYGYTF.

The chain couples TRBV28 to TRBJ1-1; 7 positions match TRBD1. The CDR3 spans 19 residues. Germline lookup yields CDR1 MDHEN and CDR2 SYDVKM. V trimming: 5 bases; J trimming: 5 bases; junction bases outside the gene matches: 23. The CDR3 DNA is TGTGCCAGCAGTAAACCACGGACAGGCCCACGCTGGGGTTTGACTGAAGCTTTCTTT. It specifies CASSKPRTGPRWGLTEAFF.

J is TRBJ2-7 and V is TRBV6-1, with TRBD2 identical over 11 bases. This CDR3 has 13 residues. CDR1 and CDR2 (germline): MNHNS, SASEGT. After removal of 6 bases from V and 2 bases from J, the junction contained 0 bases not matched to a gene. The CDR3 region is CASRTSGAYEQYF. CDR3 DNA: TGTGCCAGCAGGACTAGCGGGGCCTACGAGCAGTACTTC.

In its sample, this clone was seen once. The CDR3 nucleotides are TGTGCCAGCTCAAGAGAGACCCAGTACTTC. Translation gives CASSRETQYF. The chain couples TRBV18 to TRBJ2-5; D is uncertain. In germline, CDR1 is KGHSH, CDR2 LQKENI. This CDR3 comprises 10 residues. The V gene lost 5 bases and the J gene lost 4 bases, with 2 bases spanning the gap.

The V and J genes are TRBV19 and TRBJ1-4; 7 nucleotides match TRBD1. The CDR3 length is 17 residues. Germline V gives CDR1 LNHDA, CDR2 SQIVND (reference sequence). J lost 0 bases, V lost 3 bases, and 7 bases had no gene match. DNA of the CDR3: TGTGCCAGTAGTATCTGGGGCAGGGGGGCAACTAATGAAAAACTGTTTTTT. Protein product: CASSIWGRGATNEKLFF.

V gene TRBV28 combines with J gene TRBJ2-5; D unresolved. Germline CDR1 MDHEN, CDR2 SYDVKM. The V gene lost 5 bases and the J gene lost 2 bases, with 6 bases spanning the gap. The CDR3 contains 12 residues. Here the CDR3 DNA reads TGTGCCAGCAGTATCCCACAAGAGACCCAGTACTTC. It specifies CASSIPQETQYF.

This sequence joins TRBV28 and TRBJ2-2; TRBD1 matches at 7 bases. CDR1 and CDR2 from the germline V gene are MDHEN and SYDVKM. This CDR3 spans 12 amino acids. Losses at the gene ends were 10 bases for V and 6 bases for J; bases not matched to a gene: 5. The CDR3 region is CATTGAAGELFF. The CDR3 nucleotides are TGTGCCACTACAGGGGCGGCCGGGGAGCTGTTTTTT.

CDR3 in DNA: TGCGCCAGCAGATACAGTTCGGGGGACGAGCAGTACTTC. Protein sequence: CASRYSSGDEQYF. The J gene is TRBJ2-7, the V gene TRBV5-1, with D possibly TRBD2 on 6 matching bases. Germline values: CDR1 SGHRS, CDR2 YFSETQ. This CDR3 is 13 amino acids long. V was cut by 5 bases and J by 5 bases, with 14 bases left in between. Together with reference TRBV5-1 and TRBJ2-7, the CDR3 gives the full variable domain: KAGVTQTPRYLIKTRGQQVTLSCSPISGHRSVSWYQQTPGQGLQFLFEYFSETQRNKGNFPGRFSGRQFSNSRSEMNVSTLELGDSALYLCASRYSSGDEQYFGPGTRLTVT.